This entry is about one T cell receptor beta chain. Other DNA sequences within the sample encode an identical CDR3. The data originate from a study of blood T cell repertoires in COVID-19. V dropped 3 bases and J dropped 7; count of bases not matched to a gene: 1. CDR3 size: 14 residues. Germline CDR1 KGHSH, CDR2 LQKENI. Libraries were prepared by immunoSEQ multiplex PCR; TCRdb keeps only in-frame clonotypes and omits some of them. Of hundreds of thousands of clones in the sample, 81% were seen once. Source material: peripheral blood. V and J are TRBV18 and TRBJ1-6; 9 positions match TRBD1. The sequence was collected from a woman of 80 years or more with COVID-19, enrolled during active disease. The CDR3 spells CASSPDRGNSPLHF. CDR3 nucleotides: TGTGCCAGCTCACCCGACAGGGGGAATTCACCCCTCCACTTT.